This passage covers 5 T cell receptor beta chains from one sample sequenced in a study of regulatory dendritic cells for organ transplantation. These receptors have no known antigen. Sorted T cells were CFSE-labeled and cultured approximately five days with allogeneic regulatory or mature dendritic cells at 1:10. The repertoire was sequenced with immunoSEQ multiplex PCR; TCRdb's copy has only in-frame clones and lacks some. The sample carries roughly 20,000 clones, around 80% recorded once. Sequenced sample: memory CD4+ T cells from blood cultured with regulatory dendritic cells. Regarding subset: CD45RO+ memory T cells. The receptors were gathered from a human donor in good health.

The chain uses TRBV7-2 and TRBJ2-3; 7 nucleotides agree with TRBD1. The V gene end was trimmed by 1 base and the J gene end by 1 base; junction bases not matched to a gene: 5. The CDR3 spans 16 residues. Germline CDR1 reads SGHTA; CDR2 reads FQGNSA. The CDR3 spells CASSLDRGVGTDTQYF. The CDR3 bases are TGTGCCAGCAGCTTAGACAGGGGCGTCGGCACAGATACGCAGTATTTT.

This sequence joins TRBV5-1 and TRBJ2-3; D unclear. The ends were cut back, 9 bases at V and 1 base at J, with 12 bases in the middle. This CDR3 spans 13 amino acids. From germline, CDR1 is SGHRS and CDR2 YFSETQ. In DNA form, the CDR3 reads TGCGCCACATCCATCGCTGGCACAGATACGCAGTATTTT. Its translation: CATSIAGTDTQYF.

The V gene is TRBV2, the J gene TRBJ2-6; 11 bases are shared with TRBD1. Per germline, CDR1 SNHLY and CDR2 FYNNEI. The junction had 6 bases not matched to a gene; V was cut back by 6 bases and J by 5 bases. This CDR3 has 16 residues. CDR3 sequence: CASSGQGAVWANVLTF. The CDR3 DNA is TGTGCCAGCAGCGGACAGGGGGCCGTCTGGGCCAACGTCCTGACTTTC.

This clone was observed once. The gene calls are TRBV5-4 and TRBJ2-7; 9 bases agree with TRBD1. The V gene's germline CDR1 is SGHNT and CDR2 YYREEE (reference sequence). The CDR3 extends over 15 amino acids. The V and J ends lost 4 bases and 3 bases, in that order; junction bases with no gene match: 8. The CDR3 region is CASSQEVDRGYEQYF. The CDR3 coding sequence is TGTGCCAGCAGCCAAGAAGTGGACAGGGGCTACGAGCAGTACTTC.

The chain uses TRBV21-1 and TRBJ2-7; TRBD2, the table's D call, was not compared with the DNA. TRBV21-1 counts as a pseudogene. The CDR3 is made up of 19 amino acids. This chain's CDR3 is CASSRLNPRGGIKNYEQYF. CDR3 in DNA: TGTGCCAGCAGCCGATTAAACCCTCGCGGGGGAATCAAGAACTACGAGCAGTACTTC.